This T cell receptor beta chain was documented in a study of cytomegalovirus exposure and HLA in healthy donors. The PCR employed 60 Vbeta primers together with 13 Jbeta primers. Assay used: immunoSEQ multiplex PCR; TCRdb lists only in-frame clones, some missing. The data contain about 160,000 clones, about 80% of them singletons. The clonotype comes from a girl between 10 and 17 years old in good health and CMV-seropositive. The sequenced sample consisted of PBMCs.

The CDR3 region is CAWSVPAETYEQYF. Here the CDR3 DNA reads TGTGCCTGGAGTGTCCCCGCAGAAACCTACGAGCAGTACTTC. The chain joins TRBV30 to TRBJ2-7; D unclear. This CDR3 is built from 14 residues. V was cut by 0 bases and J by 2 bases, with 11 bases left in between. CDR1 and CDR2 from the germline V gene are GTSNPN and SVGIG (reference sequence).